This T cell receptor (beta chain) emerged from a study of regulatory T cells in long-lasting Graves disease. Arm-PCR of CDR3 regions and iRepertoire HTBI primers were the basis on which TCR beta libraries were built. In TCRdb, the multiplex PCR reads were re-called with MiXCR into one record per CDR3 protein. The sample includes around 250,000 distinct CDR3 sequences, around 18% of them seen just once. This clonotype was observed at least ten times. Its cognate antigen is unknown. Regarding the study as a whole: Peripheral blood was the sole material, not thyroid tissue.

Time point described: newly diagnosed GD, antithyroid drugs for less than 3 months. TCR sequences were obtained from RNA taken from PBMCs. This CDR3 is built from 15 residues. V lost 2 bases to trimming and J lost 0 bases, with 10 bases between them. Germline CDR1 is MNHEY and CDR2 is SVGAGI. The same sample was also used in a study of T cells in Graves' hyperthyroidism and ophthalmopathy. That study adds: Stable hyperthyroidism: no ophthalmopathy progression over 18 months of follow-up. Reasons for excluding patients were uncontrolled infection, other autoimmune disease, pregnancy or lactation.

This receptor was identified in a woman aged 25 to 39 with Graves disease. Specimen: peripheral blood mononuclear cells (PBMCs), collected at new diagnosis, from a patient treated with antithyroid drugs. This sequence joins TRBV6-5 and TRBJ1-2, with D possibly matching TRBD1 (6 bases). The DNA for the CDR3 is TGTGCCAGCAGTTACACTACAGGGACTAACTATGGCTACACCTTC. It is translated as CASSYTTGTNYGYTF.